This TCR beta chain derives from a study of T cells in tuberculosis (dated by TCRdb to the late 2010s). At the level of the whole study: In the study, CD1B tetramers and high-throughput TCR immunosequencing were combined to characterize T cells specific for the mycobacterial lipid antigen glucose monomycolate (GMM). Study-wide findings and limitations: The stringent sort gate may have missed T cells binding the CD1B-GMM tetramer with low affinity.

Cut back by 0 bases and 5 bases, the V and J ends lie 11 bases apart. The cysteine opens and the phenylalanine closes a CDR3 of 14 amino acids. Only CDR3 DNA is held: 42 bases, read in frame from base 1. Based on the germline V gene, the CDR1 and CDR2 sequences are SGHRS and YFSETQ. Regarding this clone: No much larger clonotype is one base removed from it; base qualities were not supplied.

After being thawed and rested overnight, PBMC were stained with GMM-loaded CD1B tetramer, a Live/Dead dye and anti-CD3, and were then sorted on a FACS Aria II. CD1B tetramers were loaded with C32 glucose monomycolate purified from Rhodococcus equi. Before cryopreservation, the PBMC used for tetramer sorting had been depleted of CD14-expressing monocytes as part of a separate study. From each donor, roughly 96,000 tetramer-negative cells were also sorted and analyzed side by side with the tetramer-positive cells. Antigen-specific T cells were sorted from a handful of healthy South African adults using GMM-loaded CD1B tetramers. Because TCR-alpha and TCR-beta chains were sequenced unpaired, no chain pairing information was available. The immunoSEQ multiplex PCR assay was used to generate TCR libraries, with TCR-beta and/or TCR-alpha/delta assays applied to each sample. Amplified TCR libraries were sequenced on the Illumina high-throughput platform. The authors' analysis ran thus. Clustering and dimensionality reduction relied on pairwise TCRdist distances among GMM-specific receptors from T cells that were either sorted ex vivo or expanded in vitro. Sequence motifs, defined by gene usage and CDR3 content, were tested for enrichment in tetramer-positive compared with tetramer-negative populations. The immuneACCESS repertoire file appears here via TCRdb, limited to in-frame rearrangements. These files lack a portion of the clones; in checked studies, under half of the deficit traces to unresolved V genes, and the cause of the others is not known. For V, J and clone size, that table is used; D and trimming come from the DNA. Here the sample has approximately 59,000 clones; around 81% occur a single time. The ten largest clones add up to about 13% of the sample.

Sequences were obtained from CD1b-GMM tetramer-negative cells sorted from PBMCs. In the paper's terms, the cell subset or site label means: T cells not binding CD1B-GMM tetramer, sorted from same donor. Recombination connected TRBV5-1 to TRBJ1-1, and the D gene may be TRBD1, 5 bases matching. The TCR was taken from an adult woman with latent tuberculosis. Here is the DNA: TGCGCCAGCAGCTTGGACAGGAGTTTAACTGAAGCTTTCTTT. Its protein reads: CASSLDRSLTEAFF.